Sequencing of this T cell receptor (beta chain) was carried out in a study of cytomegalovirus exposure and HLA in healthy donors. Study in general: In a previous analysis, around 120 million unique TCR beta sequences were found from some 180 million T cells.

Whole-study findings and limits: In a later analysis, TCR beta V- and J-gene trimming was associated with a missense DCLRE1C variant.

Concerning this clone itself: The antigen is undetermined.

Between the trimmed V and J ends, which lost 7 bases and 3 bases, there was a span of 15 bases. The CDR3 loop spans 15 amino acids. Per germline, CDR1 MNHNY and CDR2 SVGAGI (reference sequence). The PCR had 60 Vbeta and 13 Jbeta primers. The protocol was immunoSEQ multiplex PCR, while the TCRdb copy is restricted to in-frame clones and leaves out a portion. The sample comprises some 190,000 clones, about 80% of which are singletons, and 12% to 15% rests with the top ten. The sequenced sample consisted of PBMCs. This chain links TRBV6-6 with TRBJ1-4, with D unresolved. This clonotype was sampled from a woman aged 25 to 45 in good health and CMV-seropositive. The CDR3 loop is CASNIQSTANEKLFF. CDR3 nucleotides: TGTGCCAGCAACATACAGAGTACGGCTAATGAAAAACTGTTTTTT.